This T cell receptor (beta chain) was found in a study of T-cell reconstitution after alpha-beta-depleted transplantation in children. Germline-derived CDR1 and CDR2 are LGHDT and YNNKEL (reference sequence). The CDR3 runs to 13 residues. Trimming shortened V by 2 bases and J by 9 bases, and 13 bases separated the two germline ends. This clonotype was seen a few times. Unique molecular identifiers were used in preparing the TCRbeta library. Via MiXCR, TCRdb re-called the PCR reads, giving one row per CDR3 protein. Found here are around 420,000 distinct CDR3 sequences, 15% to 20% of them singletons; the top ten hold 25% to 30%.

The rearrangement links TRBV3-1 to TRBJ2-5; D may match TRBD1 or TRBD2 (6 bases each). The TCR originated in a boy under two years old who had a stem cell transplant for Wiskott-Aldrich syndrome, so the T cells may come from the graft donor. The specimen comprised PBMCs, mostly from graft donor cells, sampled 360 days after TCRalphabeta/CD19-depleted stem cell transplant. In DNA form, the CDR3 reads TGTGCCAGCAGCCAACTCAACAGGGAGGCCCAGTACTTC. As protein: CASSQLNREAQYF.